This T cell receptor beta chain originates from a study of blood T cell repertoires in COVID-19. The wider study: The cDNA or gDNA used as material had been derived from T cells, B-cell-depleted T cells, or PBMCs.

This clone was observed once. The V end was cut by 6 bases, the J end by 7 bases, with 18 bases between. The CDR3 extends over 14 amino acids. Per germline, CDR1 LNHDA and CDR2 SQIVND (reference sequence). Self-reported history from a screening survey and questionnaire set each donor's cohort. Profiled with immunoSEQ multiplex PCR; TCRdb holds only in-frame clones, not every one. The sample has 340,000 or so clones, 80% to 90% seen once; the top ten hold approximately 4.4%. The sequence was collected from a woman aged 40 to 50 with acute COVID-19. The sequenced material came from PBMCs or T cells enriched from blood (not recorded which). The chain uses TRBV19 and TRBJ2-5; the D is unclear. In DNA form, the CDR3 reads TGTGCCAGTAGCCCCACTGCTGTAAGAGGGACCCAGTACTTC. Amino acids: CASSPTAVRGTQYF.